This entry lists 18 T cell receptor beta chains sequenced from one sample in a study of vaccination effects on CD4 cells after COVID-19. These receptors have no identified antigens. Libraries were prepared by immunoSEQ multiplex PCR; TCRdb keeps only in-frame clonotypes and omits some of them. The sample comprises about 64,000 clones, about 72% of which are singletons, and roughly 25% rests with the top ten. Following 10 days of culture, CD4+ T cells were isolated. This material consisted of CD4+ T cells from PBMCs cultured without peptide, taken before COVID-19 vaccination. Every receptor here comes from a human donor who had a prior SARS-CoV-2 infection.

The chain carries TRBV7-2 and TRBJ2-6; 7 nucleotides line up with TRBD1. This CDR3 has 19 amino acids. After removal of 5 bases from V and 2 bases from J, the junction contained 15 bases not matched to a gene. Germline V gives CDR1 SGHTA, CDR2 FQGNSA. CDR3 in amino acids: CASSRQTGIVVAGANVLTF. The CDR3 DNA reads TGTGCCAGCAGCAGGCAGACAGGGATCGTGGTTGCTGGGGCCAACGTCCTGACTTTC.

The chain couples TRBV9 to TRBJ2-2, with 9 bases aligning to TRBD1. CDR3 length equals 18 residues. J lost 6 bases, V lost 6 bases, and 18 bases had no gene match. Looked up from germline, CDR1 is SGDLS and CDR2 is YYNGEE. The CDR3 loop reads CASTPNARGQGYAGELFF. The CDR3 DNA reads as TGTGCCAGCACGCCCAACGCTCGGGGACAGGGTTATGCCGGGGAGCTGTTTTTT.

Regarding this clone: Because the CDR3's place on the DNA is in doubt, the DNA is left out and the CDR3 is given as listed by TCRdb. The CDR3 protein is CASFGPGVSGYEQYF. The chain is built from TRBV6-5 and TRBJ2-7; TRBD2 is taken as the D call from the table, unchecked against the DNA. Including both end residues, the CDR3 is 15 amino acids long. The germline CDR1 and CDR2 sequences are MNHEY and SVGAGI.

The CDR3 DNA sequence: TGTGCCAGCAGCTTAATGGCTAGCGGGAGAGGGGCAGATACGCAGTATTTT. Translating gives CASSLMASGRGADTQYF. The rearrangement joins TRBV7-2 to TRBJ2-3; 10 nucleotides agree with TRBD2. Germline V lookup: CDR1 SGHTA, CDR2 FQGNSA. V gave up 2 bases and J gave up 4 bases; unmatched junction bases: 9. The CDR3 has 17 amino acids.

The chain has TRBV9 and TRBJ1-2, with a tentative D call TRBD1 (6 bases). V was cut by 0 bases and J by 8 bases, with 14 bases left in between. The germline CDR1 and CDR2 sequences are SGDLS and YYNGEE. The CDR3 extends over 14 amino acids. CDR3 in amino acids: CASSVAGEGAGYTF. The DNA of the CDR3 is TGTGCCAGCAGCGTAGCAGGGGAAGGCGCGGGCTACACCTTC.

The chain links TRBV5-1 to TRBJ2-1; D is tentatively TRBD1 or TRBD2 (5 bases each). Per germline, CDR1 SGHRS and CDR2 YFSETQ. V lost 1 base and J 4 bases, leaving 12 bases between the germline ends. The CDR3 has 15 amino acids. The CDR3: CASSLPSGLYNEQFF. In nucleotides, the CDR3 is TGCGCCAGCAGCTTGCCCTCGGGGCTATACAATGAGCAGTTCTTC.

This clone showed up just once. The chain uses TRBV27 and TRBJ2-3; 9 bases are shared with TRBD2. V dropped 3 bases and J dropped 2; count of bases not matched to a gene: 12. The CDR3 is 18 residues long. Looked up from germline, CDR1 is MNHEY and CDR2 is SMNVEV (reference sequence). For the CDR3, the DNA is TGTGCCAGCAGTTTCGGTAGCGGGAGATTGGTCGACACAGATACGCAGTATTTT. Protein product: CASSFGSGRLVDTDTQYF.

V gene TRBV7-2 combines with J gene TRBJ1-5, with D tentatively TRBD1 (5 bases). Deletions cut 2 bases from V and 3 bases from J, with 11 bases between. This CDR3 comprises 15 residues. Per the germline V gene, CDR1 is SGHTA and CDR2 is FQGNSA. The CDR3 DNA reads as TGTGCCAGCAGCTTATTCTCAGGGATCAATCAGCCCCAGCATTTT. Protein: CASSLFSGINQPQHF.

The CDR3 DNA reads as TGTGCCAGCAGCTTAGTTCCCGGGGCCAACGTCCTGACTTTC. Protein: CASSLVPGANVLTF. This rearrangement joins TRBV7-8 to TRBJ2-6; D uncertain. The germline V gene has CDR1 SGHVS and CDR2 FQNEAQ. Trimming cost V 1 base and J 4 bases, with 5 bases left between them. The CDR3 sequence is 14 residues long.

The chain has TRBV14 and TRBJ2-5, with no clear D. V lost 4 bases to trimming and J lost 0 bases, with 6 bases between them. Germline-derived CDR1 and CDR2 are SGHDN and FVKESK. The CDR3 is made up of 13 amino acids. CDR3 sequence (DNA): TGTGCCAGCAGCCGGATGTACCAAGAGACCCAGTACTTC. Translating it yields CASSRMYQETQYF. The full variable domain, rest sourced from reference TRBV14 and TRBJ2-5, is EAGVTQFPSHSVIEKGQTVTLRCDPISGHDNLYWYRRVMGKEIKFLLHFVKESKQDESGMPNNRFLAERTGGTYSTLKVQPAELEDSGVYFCASSRMYQETQYFGPGTRLLVL.

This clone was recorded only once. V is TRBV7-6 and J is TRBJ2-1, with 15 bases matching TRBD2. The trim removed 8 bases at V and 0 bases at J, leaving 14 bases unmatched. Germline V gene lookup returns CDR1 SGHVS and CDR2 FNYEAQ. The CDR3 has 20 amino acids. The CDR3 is CASVVSYRTSGRVSYNEQFF. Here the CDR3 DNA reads TGTGCCAGCGTCGTCTCATACAGGACTAGCGGGAGGGTCTCCTACAATGAGCAGTTCTTC.

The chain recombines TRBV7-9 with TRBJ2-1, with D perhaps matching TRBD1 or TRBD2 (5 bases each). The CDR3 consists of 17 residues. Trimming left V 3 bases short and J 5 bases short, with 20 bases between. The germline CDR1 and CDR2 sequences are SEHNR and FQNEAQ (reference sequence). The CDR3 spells CASSFNPRGVGNNEQFF. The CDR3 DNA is TGTGCCAGCAGCTTTAACCCCAGAGGGGTTGGGAACAATGAGCAGTTCTTC.

In DNA form, the CDR3 reads TGTGCCAGCAGCTTACCTGACCACGAGCAGTACTTC. Protein: CASSLPDHEQYF. The chain has TRBV7-9 and TRBJ2-7; D not certain. The CDR3 is 12 amino acids. V was trimmed by 2 bases and J by 5 bases, leaving 7 bases between them. Germline lookup yields CDR1 SEHNR and CDR2 FQNEAQ (reference sequence).

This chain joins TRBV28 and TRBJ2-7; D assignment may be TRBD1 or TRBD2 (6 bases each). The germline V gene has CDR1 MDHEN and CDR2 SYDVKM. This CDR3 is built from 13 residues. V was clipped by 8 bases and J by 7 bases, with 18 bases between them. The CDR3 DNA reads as TGTGCCAGCGGGATAGGGGGGAGATGGGAGCAGTACTTC. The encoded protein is CASGIGGRWEQYF.

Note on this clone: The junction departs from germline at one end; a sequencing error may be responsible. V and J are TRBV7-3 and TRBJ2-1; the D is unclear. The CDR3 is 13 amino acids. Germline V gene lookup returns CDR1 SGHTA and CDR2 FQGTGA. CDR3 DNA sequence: TGTGCCAGCAGCTTAAACTCCCACAATGAGCAGTTCTTC. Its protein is CASSLNSHNEQFF. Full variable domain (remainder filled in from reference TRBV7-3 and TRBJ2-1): GAGVSQTPSNKVTEKGKYVELRCDPISGHTALYWYRQSLGQGPEFLIYFQGTGAADDSGLPNDRFFAVRPEGSVSTLKIQRTERGDSAVYLCASSLNSHNEQFFGPGTRLTVL.

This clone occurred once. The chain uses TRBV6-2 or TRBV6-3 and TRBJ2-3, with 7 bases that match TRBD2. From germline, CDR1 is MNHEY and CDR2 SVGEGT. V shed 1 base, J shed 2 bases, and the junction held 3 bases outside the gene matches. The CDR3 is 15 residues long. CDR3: CASSYWAGDTDTQYF. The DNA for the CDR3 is TGTGCCAGCAGTTACTGGGCGGGAGACACAGATACGCAGTATTTT.

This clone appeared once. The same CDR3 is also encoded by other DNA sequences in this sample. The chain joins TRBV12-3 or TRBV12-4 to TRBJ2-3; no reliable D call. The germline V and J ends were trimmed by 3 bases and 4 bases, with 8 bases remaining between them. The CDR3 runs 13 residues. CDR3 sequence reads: CASSLWGADTQYF. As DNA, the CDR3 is TGTGCCAGCAGTTTGTGGGGTGCAGATACGCAGTATTTT.

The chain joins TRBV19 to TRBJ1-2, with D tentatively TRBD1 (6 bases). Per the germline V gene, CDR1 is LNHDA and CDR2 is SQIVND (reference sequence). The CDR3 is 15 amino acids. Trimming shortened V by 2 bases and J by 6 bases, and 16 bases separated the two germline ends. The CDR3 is CASSIMQGPRDGYTF. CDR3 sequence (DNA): TGTGCCAGTAGTATAATGCAGGGGCCAAGGGATGGCTACACCTTC.